These 28 T cell receptor beta chains originate from one sample sequenced in a study of shared clonotypes between healthy human individuals. Sequenced by immunoSEQ multiplex PCR; TCRdb stores in-frame clones only, minus some. The sample includes roughly 2.4 million clones, 90% to 96% of them seen just once. Sequencing was done on a sample of naive CD4+ T cells sorted from blood. Noted subset: CD45RA+ positively selected. Receptor source: a man aged 18 to 35 in good health.

This chain connects TRBV4-3 to TRBJ2-7; maybe TRBD1 (5 bases). Germline V gives CDR1 LGHNA, CDR2 YSLEER. Deletions cut 0 bases from V and 3 bases from J, with 12 bases between. CDR3 length: 15 amino acids. CDR3 loop: CASSQDRATSYEQYF. CDR3 nucleotides: TGCGCCAGCAGCCAAGACAGGGCCACCAGCTACGAGCAGTACTTC.

This clone was picked up one time. The CDR3 coding sequence is TGTGCCAGCAGCCAACCCACAGGGACAACTAATGAAAAACTGTTTTTT. Its translation: CASSQPTGTTNEKLFF. J is TRBJ1-4 and V is TRBV28, with TRBD1 as a possible D gene (6 bases). CDR3 length equals 16 residues. CDR1 and CDR2 from the germline V gene are MDHEN and SYDVKM. V lost 6 bases, J lost 0 bases, and 14 bases lay in between.

The rearrangement links TRBV7-9 to TRBJ1-6; 7 positions agree with TRBD1. V gave up 4 bases and J gave up 11 bases; unmatched junction bases: 11. The germline V gene has CDR1 SEHNR and CDR2 FQNEAQ (reference sequence). The length of the CDR3 is 15 residues. CDR3 nucleotides: TGTGCCAGCAGCTCGGGACAGCGGAAAAAGGCACCCCTCCACTTT. Translating gives CASSSGQRKKAPLHF.

The chain employs TRBV5-4 and TRBJ1-1; D possibly corresponds to TRBD1 (5 bases). CDR1 is SGHNT and CDR2 is YYREEE in the germline V gene (reference sequence). Trimming shortened V by 3 bases and J by 7 bases, and 25 bases separated the two germline ends. The CDR3 sequence is 17 residues long. The CDR3 DNA reads TGTGCCAGCAGCTCACCTGACGGACGCGGGAAGGGGAATGAAGCTTTCTTT. Residues: CASSSPDGRGKGNEAFF.

This sequence joins TRBV6-5 and TRBJ1-6; no definite D call. CDR1 is MNHEY, CDR2 SVGAGI, per germline. The CDR3 runs 15 residues. Trimming removed 7 bases from V and 4 bases from J, with 14 bases in between. CDR3 sequence (DNA): TGTGCCAGCAAAGTGGTGGGGAGGTATAATTCACCCCTCCACTTT. Translation: CASKVVGRYNSPLHF.

The rearrangement uses TRBV9 and TRBJ2-1; TRBD1 agrees at 8 bases. V trimming: 0 bases; J trimming: 8 bases; junction bases outside the gene matches: 10. Germline assignment: CDR1 SGDLS and CDR2 YYNGEE. The CDR3 consists of 16 residues. The CDR3 sequence is CASSVDSGTGLYEQFF. Written as DNA, the CDR3 is TGTGCCAGCAGCGTAGATAGTGGGACAGGACTGTATGAGCAGTTCTTC.

The gene calls are TRBV5-6 and TRBJ2-1; a possible D gene is TRBD2 (5 bases). Germline loops: CDR1 SGHDT, CDR2 YYEEEE. V dropped 0 bases and J dropped 5 bases, with 18 bases sitting between them. CDR3 size: 17 residues. The CDR3 region is CASSLESKDWIDNEQFF. The CDR3, as DNA: TGTGCCAGCAGCTTGGAGTCGAAGGACTGGATTGACAATGAGCAGTTCTTC. Looking up the rest from reference TRBV5-6 and TRBJ2-1 gives the full variable domain: DAGVTQSPTHLIKTRGQQVTLRCSPKSGHDTVSWYQQALGQGPQFIFQYYEEEERQRGNFPDRFSGHQFPNYSSELNVNALLLGDSALYLCASSLESKDWIDNEQFFGPGTRLTVL.

The sample holds one count of this clone. J is TRBJ2-7 and V is TRBV10-1; D remains ambiguous. V was clipped by 3 bases and J by 0 bases, with 12 bases between them. The germline CDR1 and CDR2 sequences are WNHNN and SYGVQD (reference sequence). CDR3 length equals 15 residues. CDR3 sequence (DNA): TGCGCCAGCAGTGAAGGCAGGTACCCCTCCTACGAGCAGTACTTC. It is translated as CASSEGRYPSYEQYF.

This rearrangement joins TRBV29-1 to TRBJ1-5, with D tentatively TRBD1 (6 bases). From germline, CDR1 is SQVTM and CDR2 ANQGSEA. The CDR3 extends over 16 amino acids. The V gene lost 5 bases and the J gene lost 4 bases, with 21 bases spanning the gap. CDR3 nucleotides: TGCAGCGTTTCCTTAGCCGGGGGCTTAACAAATCAGCCCCAGCATTTT. Translation gives CSVSLAGGLTNQPQHF.

V and J are TRBV4-3 and TRBJ2-7, with 7 bases aligning to TRBD2. This CDR3 is built from 19 residues. The V and J ends lost 1 base and 2 bases, in that order; junction bases with no gene match: 17. Germline V gene sequence: CDR1 LGHNA, CDR2 YSLEER. The CDR3 is CASSQAPAQAGSGAYEQYF. CDR3 coding DNA: TGCGCCAGCAGCCAAGCTCCGGCCCAAGCGGGATCGGGGGCCTACGAGCAGTACTTC.

The gene calls are TRBV7-6 and TRBJ2-2, with D hard to call. Trimming removed 3 bases from V and 2 bases from J, with 10 bases in between. There are 15 residues in the CDR3. Germline V gives CDR1 SGHVS, CDR2 FNYEAQ. In DNA, the CDR3 is TGTGCCAGCAGCTTGGGCTCCCTCAACACCGGGGAGCTGTTTTTT. Residues: CASSLGSLNTGELFF. Looking up the rest from reference TRBV7-6 and TRBJ2-2 gives the full variable domain: GAGVSQSPRYKVTKRGQDVALRCDPISGHVSLYWYRQALGQGPEFLTYFNYEAQQDKSGLPNDRFSAERPEGSISTLTIQRTEQRDSAMYRCASSLGSLNTGELFFGEGSRLTVL.

As for this clone: This likely comes from a read error, as the CDR3 has no conserved phenylalanine or tryptophan at its end. The DNA is omitted, as the CDR3 cannot be located on it reliably, and the CDR3 follows TCRdb's listing. The V call is TRBV6-1, the J call TRBJ2-7; TRBD2 is the table's D call and was not checked against the DNA. 14 amino acids form the CDR3, both terminal residues included. Germline assignment: CDR1 MNHNS and CDR2 SASEGT. CDR3: CASSPGTSGSRTES.

The rearrangement links TRBV21-1 to TRBJ1-2; TRBD1, the table's D call, was not compared with the DNA. TRBV21-1 is classified as a pseudogene. The CDR3 has 15 amino acids. This chain's CDR3 is CASSKIPRSNYGYTF. CDR3 in DNA: TGTGCCAGCAGCAAAATCCCCAGAAGTAACTATGGCTACACCTTC.

This chain connects TRBV6-5 to TRBJ2-7; D may match TRBD1 or TRBD2 (6 bases each). The ends were cut back, 7 bases at V and 3 bases at J, with 16 bases in the middle. The germline CDR1 and CDR2 sequences are MNHEY and SVGAGI. This CDR3 is built from 14 residues. CDR3 amino acids: CASKGGGSYYEQYF. The CDR3 coding sequence is TGTGCCAGCAAAGGAGGGGGGAGTTACTACGAGCAGTACTTC.

The chain combines TRBV5-4 with TRBJ1-4; 10 nucleotides agree with TRBD1. Germline trimming cut 8 bases from V and 7 bases from J; bases unmatched to any gene: 2. CDR1 and CDR2 from the germline V gene are SGHNT and YYREEE (reference sequence). There are 12 residues in the CDR3. The CDR3 region is CARGTGVEKLFF. DNA of the CDR3: TGTGCCAGGGGGACAGGGGTTGAAAAACTGTTTTTT.

The genes are TRBV7-3 and TRBJ2-7; TRBD1 matches at 9 bases. The V gene end was trimmed by 5 bases and the J gene end by 3 bases; junction bases not matched to a gene: 5. This CDR3 is built from 14 residues. Germline-derived CDR1 and CDR2 are SGHTA and FQGTGA. The CDR3 DNA reads TGTGCCAGCAGCAAAGGGACAGGGAACTACGAGCAGTACTTC. Its translation is CASSKGTGNYEQYF.

The rearrangement joins TRBV4-3 to TRBJ2-4; D is possibly TRBD1 or TRBD2 (5 bases each). The CDR3 covers 22 residues. V dropped 1 base and J dropped 0 bases, with 28 bases sitting between them. Germline CDR1 is LGHNA and CDR2 is YSLEER. This CDR3 reads CASSQAIRGAVGLSLAKNIQYF. The CDR3 DNA sequence: TGCGCCAGCAGCCAAGCGATACGGGGAGCGGTGGGGCTTTCCTTAGCCAAAAACATTCAGTACTTC.

This sequence joins TRBV18 and TRBJ2-1; 14 bases map to TRBD2. The CDR3 is 19 amino acids. Germline loops: CDR1 KGHSH, CDR2 LQKENI. The V and J ends lost 1 base and 7 bases, in that order; junction bases with no gene match: 12. CDR3 residues: CASSPRLAGGPKSSNEQFF. In DNA, the CDR3 is TGTGCCAGCTCACCACGACTAGCGGGGGGGCCTAAATCTAGTAATGAGCAGTTCTTC. Using reference TRBV18 and TRBJ2-1 for the parts outside the CDR3, the full variable domain is NAGVMQNPRHLVRRRGQEARLRCSPMKGHSHVYWYRQLPEEGLKFMVYLQKENIIDESGMPKERFSAEFPKEGPSILRIQQVVRGDSAAYFCASSPRLAGGPKSSNEQFFGPGTRLTVL.

The V and J genes are TRBV9 and TRBJ2-5; no clear D. V shed 3 bases and J shed 5 bases, with 14 bases lying between them. This CDR3 has 14 amino acids. CDR1 is SGDLS, CDR2 YYNGEE, per germline. The CDR3 DNA follows: TGTGCCAGCAGCGCCCAGTCCATTGCTGAGACCCAGTACTTC. The encoded protein is CASSAQSIAETQYF.

As to this clone: The identical CDR3 is also encoded by other nucleotide sequences in the sample. The gene calls are TRBV9 and TRBJ2-2; no firm D call. The CDR3 consists of 11 residues. Per germline, CDR1 SGDLS and CDR2 YYNGEE. V lost 0 bases and J 6 bases, leaving 0 bases between the germline ends. The CDR3 DNA is TGTGCCAGCAGCGTAGCCGGGGAGCTGTTTTTT. It translates to CASSVAGELFF. The variable domain in full, with the rest retrieved from reference TRBV9 and TRBJ2-2, is DSGVTQTPKHLITATGQRVTLRCSPRSGDLSVYWYQQSLDQGLQFLIQYYNGEERAKGNILERFSAQQFPDLHSELNLSSLELGDSALYFCASSVAGELFFGEGSRLTVL.

The chain couples TRBV5-6 to TRBJ1-5, with TRBD1 as a possible D gene (6 bases). V was pared by 2 bases and J by 7 bases, with 13 bases between. Germline V CDR1 and CDR2: SGHDT, YYEEEE. The CDR3 loop spans 14 amino acids. The CDR3 coding sequence is TGTGCCAGCAGCTTTACAGGGCAGCGGCAGCCCCAGCATTTT. Protein sequence: CASSFTGQRQPQHF.

The chain uses TRBV7-2 and TRBJ2-7, with 13 bases matching TRBD2. There are 15 residues in the CDR3. With V trimmed by 5 bases and J by 6 bases, 7 bases remained unmatched. The germline V gene has CDR1 SGHTA and CDR2 FQGNSA. The CDR3 DNA follows: TGTGCCAGCAGCCCCACTAGCGGGAGGGGCCTCGAGCAGTACTTC. Residues: CASSPTSGRGLEQYF.

This clone is a singleton in its sample. The V and J genes are TRBV2 and TRBJ1-1; D uncertain. This CDR3 spans 13 amino acids. Trimming removed 2 bases at V and 1 base at J, with 5 bases between. From germline, CDR1 is SNHLY and CDR2 FYNNEI. DNA of the CDR3: TGTGCCAGCAGTGAAATCGGGAACACTGAAGCTTTCTTT. Amino acids: CASSEIGNTEAFF.

This rearrangement joins TRBV11-2 to TRBJ1-6; D is uncertain. Germline V lookup: CDR1 SGHAT, CDR2 FQNNGV. This CDR3 comprises 16 residues. Trimming removed 4 bases at V and 3 bases at J, with 13 bases between. CDR3 loop: CASSSDGNFYNSPLHF. CDR3 nucleotide sequence: TGTGCCAGCAGCTCTGACGGGAATTTCTATAATTCACCCCTCCACTTT.

This chain connects TRBV25-1 to TRBJ2-5; 11 bases are shared with TRBD1. Per germline, CDR1 MGHDK and CDR2 SYGVNS. The CDR3 is 18 residues long. J lost 5 bases, V lost 0 bases, and 11 bases had no gene match. CDR3 region: CASSEYWGGQGAGETQYF. In DNA form, the CDR3 reads TGTGCCAGCAGTGAATATTGGGGCGGACAGGGGGCCGGGGAGACCCAGTACTTC.

This chain joins TRBV10-3 and TRBJ2-3; D is unclear. The CDR3 is 14 residues long. The germline gives CDR1 ENHRY, CDR2 SYGVKD. V dropped 11 bases and J dropped 3 bases, with 18 bases sitting between them. The CDR3 loop reads CALSGKGGTDTQYF. In DNA form, the CDR3 reads TGTGCCCTTTCTGGGAAAGGTGGGACAGATACGCAGTATTTT.

The CDR3 here is CASSIPTSGRWDTQYF. CDR3 nucleotide sequence: TGTGCCAGCAGCATCCCGACTAGCGGGAGATGGGATACGCAGTATTTT. This chain connects TRBV7-2 to TRBJ2-3; TRBD2 agrees at 12 bases. The CDR3 runs to 16 residues. V lost 5 bases to trimming and J lost 6 bases; unmatched junction nucleotides: 9. Per germline, CDR1 SGHTA and CDR2 FQGNSA. The complete variable domain, with remaining parts taken from reference TRBV7-2 and TRBJ2-3, reads GAGVSQSPSNKVTEKGKDVELRCDPISGHTALYWYRQSLGQGLEFLIYFQGNSAPDKSGLPSDRFSAERTGGSVSTLTIQRTQQEDSAVYLCASSIPTSGRWDTQYFGPGTRLTVL.

In its sample, this clone was seen once. This chain connects TRBV18 to TRBJ2-3, with 7 bases aligning to TRBD2. CDR1 is KGHSH, CDR2 LQKENI, per germline. V lost 4 bases to trimming and J lost 1 base; unmatched junction nucleotides: 14. CDR3 length equals 18 residues. The chain's CDR3 is CASSQTTGTIVGTDTQYF. In DNA, the CDR3 is TGTGCCAGCTCACAAACGACCGGGACTATCGTGGGCACAGATACGCAGTATTTT.